The 3 T cell receptor beta chains in this list originate from one sample, sequenced in a study of cytomegalovirus exposure and HLA in healthy donors. A multiplex PCR was run with 60 Vbeta primers and 13 Jbeta primers. TCRdb keeps only in-frame clones here, not all; method: immunoSEQ multiplex PCR. The sample has about 110,000 clones; roughly 71% are singletons. The sequencing sample was made of PBMCs. The source of these receptors is a male donor in good health and CMV-seropositive.

The rearrangement links TRBV27 to TRBJ2-1; TRBD1 is a possible D gene (5 bases). In germline, CDR1 is MNHEY, CDR2 SMNVEV (reference sequence). CDR3 size: 13 residues. Trimming stripped 3 bases from V and 5 bases from J, with 8 bases between. CDR3 bases: TGTGCCAGCAGTTTCGACAGACACAATGAGCAGTTCTTC. This sequence encodes CASSFDRHNEQFF.

The chain uses TRBV28 and TRBJ2-7; TRBD1 matches at 7 bases. Germline V lookup: CDR1 MDHEN, CDR2 SYDVKM. The J segment lost 0 bases and the V segment lost 4 bases, leaving 3 bases of the junction unmatched. The CDR3 extends over 14 amino acids. CDR3 sequence: CASSYGTASYEQYF. As DNA, the CDR3 is TGTGCCAGCAGTTATGGGACAGCCTCCTACGAGCAGTACTTC. The variable domain in full, with the rest retrieved from reference TRBV28 and TRBJ2-7, is DVKVTQSSRYLVKRTGEKVFLECVQDMDHENMFWYRQDPGLGLRLIYFSYDVKMKEKGDIPEGYSVSREKKERFSLILESASTNQTSMYLCASSYGTASYEQYFGPGTRLTVT.

This sequence joins TRBV4-2 and TRBJ2-2, with D maybe TRBD2 (6 bases). CDR1 and CDR2 (germline): LGHNA, YNFKEQ. CDR3 length equals 24 residues. The germline V and J ends were trimmed by 0 bases and 7 bases, with 39 bases remaining between them. CDR3 coding DNA: TGTGCCAGCAGCCAAGACGTTTGGTTTAATTCGGGACGTAATAGTGGGACTCCGGGCGGGGAGCTGTTTTTT. Amino acids: CASSQDVWFNSGRNSGTPGGELFF.